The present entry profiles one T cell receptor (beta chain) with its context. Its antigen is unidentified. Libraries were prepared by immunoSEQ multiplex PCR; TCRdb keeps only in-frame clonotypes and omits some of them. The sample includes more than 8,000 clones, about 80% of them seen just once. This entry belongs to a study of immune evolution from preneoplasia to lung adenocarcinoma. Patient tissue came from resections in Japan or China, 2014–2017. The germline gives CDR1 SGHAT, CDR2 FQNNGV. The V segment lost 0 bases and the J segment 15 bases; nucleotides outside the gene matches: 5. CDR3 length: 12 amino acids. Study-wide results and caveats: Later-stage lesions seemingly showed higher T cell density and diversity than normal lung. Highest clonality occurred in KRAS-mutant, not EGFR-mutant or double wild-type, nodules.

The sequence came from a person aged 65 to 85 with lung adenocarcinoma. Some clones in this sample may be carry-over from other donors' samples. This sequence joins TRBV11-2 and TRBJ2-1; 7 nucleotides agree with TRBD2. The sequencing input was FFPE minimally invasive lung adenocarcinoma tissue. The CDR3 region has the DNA TGTGCCAGCAGCTTAGATCGGAGCGGGACGTTCTTC. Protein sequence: CASSLDRSGTFF.